This T cell receptor (beta chain) was sequenced during a study of response to subunit inactivated influenza vaccine. The study, taken as a whole, reports: The authors proposed limited new T cell recruitment per seasonal influenza vaccination.

This clonotype was picked up many times. Its matching antigen is unknown. TCRdb reprocessed the RT-PCR reads via MiXCR and lists one record per CDR3 protein. The table has 500,000 to 600,000 distinct CDR3 sequences, 13% seen once. The CDR3 totals 14 residues. Trimming took 6 bases from V and 4 from J; bases not matched to a gene: 1. The V gene's germline CDR1 is ENHRY and CDR2 SYGVKD. This clonotype originated in a man aged 45-65 years who received an inactivated influenza vaccine. Sequenced here: PBMCs from blood, sampled 40 to 50 days after vaccination. The chain couples TRBV10-3 to TRBJ2-3; TRBD2 agrees at 13 bases. The CDR3 DNA follows: TGTGCCATCAGAACTAGCGGGGGGGCAGATACGCAGTATTTT. Amino acids: CAIRTSGGADTQYF.